The 17 T cell receptor beta chains listed next were all sequenced from one sample in a study of T cell responses to AZD1222 COVID-19 vaccine (dated by TCRdb to the early 2020s). Preparation of the library involved the immunoSEQ multiplex PCR assay. The source is immuneACCESS, and TCRdb retained only in-frame sequences with V and J called. Part of the clones is not carried over; for the studies checked, unresolved V genes explain less than half of this, and the remainder is unexplained. Counted in this sample were about 130,000 clones; 93% of them appeared once. Approximately 3.1% of the sample goes to the ten largest clones. The time point tag for this specimen amounts to: baseline before first vaccination. The input for sequencing was peripheral blood, taken on day 0 of AZD1222 vaccination. These receptors were taken from an adult in good health.

This clone is a singleton in its sample. This rearrangement joins TRBV2 to TRBJ1-2; possibly TRBD1 for D (6 bases). CDR1 is SNHLY and CDR2 is FYNNEI in the germline V gene. Trimming removed 9 bases from V and 0 bases from J, with 8 bases in between. The length of the CDR3 is 12 residues. CDR3 residues: CASQGTNYGYTF. In nucleotides, the CDR3 is TGTGCCAGTCAGGGGACTAACTATGGCTACACCTTC.

The rearrangement uses TRBV7-3 and TRBJ2-3, with 12 positions matching TRBD2. Germline CDR1 reads SGHTA; CDR2 reads FQGTGA. Trimming removed 4 bases from V and 8 bases from J; junction bases left unmatched: 7. The length of the CDR3 is 15 residues. The CDR3 protein is CASSSMTSGRVTQYF. As DNA, the CDR3 is TGTGCCAGCAGCTCCATGACTAGCGGGAGAGTTACGCAGTATTTT.

This chain joins TRBV5-5 and TRBJ2-6; D may be TRBD1 (5 bases). V was clipped by 0 bases and J by 2 bases, with 9 bases between them. Germline V gene data show CDR1 as SGHKS and CDR2 as YYEKEE (reference sequence). The CDR3 extends over 16 amino acids. CDR3 nucleotides: TGTGCCAGCAGCTTGGCGCCCAGGGCTGGGGCCAACGTCCTGACTTTC. Translation gives CASSLAPRAGANVLTF.

V usage is TRBV10-3 and J usage is TRBJ2-7, with 7 bases that match TRBD1. The junction had 4 bases not matched to a gene; V was cut back by 0 bases and J by 2 bases. Germline CDR1 reads ENHRY; CDR2 reads SYGVKD. The CDR3 sequence is 15 residues long. In DNA, the CDR3 is TGTGCCATCAGTGAGTCGTCGGGACAGACCTACGAGCAGTACTTC. Encoded protein: CAISESSGQTYEQYF.

The rearrangement joins TRBV7-9 to TRBJ1-4; 9 nucleotides align to TRBD1. The V gene end was trimmed by 5 bases and the J gene end by 5 bases; junction bases not matched to a gene: 3. CDR1 is SEHNR, CDR2 FQNEAQ, per germline (reference sequence). The CDR3 spans 14 residues. CDR3 DNA sequence: TGTGCCAGCAGCCGGACAGGGGACAATGAAAAACTGTTTTTT. Protein sequence: CASSRTGDNEKLFF.

This rearrangement joins TRBV29-1 to TRBJ2-1, with 12 bases aligning to TRBD2. The germline CDR1 and CDR2 sequences are SQVTM and ANQGSEA. Unmatched junction bases numbered 9, after V lost 6 bases and J lost 6 bases. The CDR3 sequence is 15 residues long. Written as DNA, the CDR3 is TGCAGCGTGCTGCGACTAGCGGGAGAGCGCAATGAGCAGTTCTTC. Translation: CSVLRLAGERNEQFF.

V gene TRBV9 combines with J gene TRBJ1-1; 9 nucleotides agree with TRBD1. CDR3 length: 15 amino acids. The germline V gene encodes CDR1 SGDLS and CDR2 YYNGEE. The trim removed 4 bases at V and 3 bases at J, leaving 7 bases unmatched. For the CDR3, the DNA is TGTGCCAGCAGCAGAACAGGGGGCAGGGACACTGAAGCTTTCTTT. It translates to CASSRTGGRDTEAFF.

J is TRBJ2-7 and V is TRBV25-1; D gene ambiguous. CDR1 is MGHDK, CDR2 SYGVNS, per germline. V lost 3 bases, J lost 5 bases, and 11 bases lay in between. The CDR3 length is 13 residues. CDR3 amino acids: CASSDDFRDEQYF. CDR3 coding DNA: TGTGCCAGCAGTGATGACTTCCGTGACGAGCAGTACTTC.

V gene TRBV5-1 combines with J gene TRBJ2-1; 8 bases are a match to TRBD2. V was pared by 0 bases and J by 10 bases, with 18 bases of the junction left unmatched. This CDR3 has 18 residues. Germline V CDR1 and CDR2: SGHRS, YFSETQ. DNA for the CDR3: TGCGCCAGCAGCTTGGAACGGCTTAGCGGGACGGCTAGGCGGGAGCAGTTCTTC. It specifies CASSLERLSGTARREQFF.

The chain is built from TRBV6-1 and TRBJ1-2; TRBD1 is a possible D gene (6 bases). Germline CDR1 reads MNHNS; CDR2 reads SASEGT. This CDR3 is built from 15 residues. Deletions cut 2 bases from V and 2 bases from J, with 12 bases between. The CDR3 sequence: CASSELHRENYGYTF. CDR3 DNA sequence: TGTGCCAGCAGTGAACTGCACAGGGAAAACTATGGCTACACCTTC.

The chain is built from TRBV2 and TRBJ1-1, with unresolved D. The ends were cut back, 3 bases at V and 1 base at J, with 6 bases in the middle. The CDR3 sequence is 13 residues long. Germline CDR1 SNHLY, CDR2 FYNNEI. CDR3 region: CASSDDQNTEAFF. In nucleotides, the CDR3 is TGTGCCAGCAGTGATGATCAGAACACTGAAGCTTTCTTT.

V is TRBV27 and J is TRBJ1-4; possibly TRBD1 for D (6 bases). V lost 4 bases and J 8 bases, leaving 17 bases between the germline ends. The CDR3 extends over 15 amino acids. Germline V gives CDR1 MNHEY, CDR2 SMNVEV (reference sequence). Here the CDR3 reads CASSSSGGLGEKLFF. In DNA, the CDR3 is TGTGCCAGCAGTTCGTCCGGGGGCTTAGGGGAAAAACTGTTTTTT.

This chain uses TRBV28 with TRBJ1-1; D unresolved. CDR3 length equals 11 residues. V gave up 4 bases and J gave up 6 bases, with 6 bases separating them. Germline V CDR1 and CDR2: MDHEN, SYDVKM. The CDR3 loop reads CASSSRAEAFF. The CDR3 DNA reads TGTGCCAGCAGTTCCAGAGCTGAAGCTTTCTTT.

The rearrangement uses TRBV4-3 and TRBJ2-7, with D perhaps matching TRBD1 (6 bases). There are 15 residues in the CDR3. The germline CDR1 and CDR2 sequences are LGHNA and YSLEER. Trimming removed 4 bases at V and 2 bases at J, with 15 bases between. CDR3 residues: CASSRYRTGPYEQYF. CDR3 sequence (DNA): TGCGCCAGCAGCCGCTATCGCACAGGGCCCTACGAGCAGTACTTC.

The rearrangement uses TRBV27 and TRBJ2-7; D gene uncertain. The CDR3 extends over 13 amino acids. CDR1 MNHEY and CDR2 SMNVEV come from the germline V gene (reference sequence). V was trimmed by 5 bases and J by 2 bases, leaving 10 bases between them. CDR3 region: CASSPQVAYEQYF. CDR3 DNA: TGTGCCAGCAGTCCCCAGGTCGCCTACGAGCAGTACTTC.

The rearrangement links TRBV7-8 to TRBJ2-7; no clear D gene. Germline CDR1 and CDR2: SGHVS and FQNEAQ. V gave up 1 base and J gave up 7 bases, with 14 bases separating them. The CDR3 totals 14 residues. CDR3 DNA: TGTGCCAGCAGCTTAGTAGGCGTTGTCGGGGAGCAGTACTTC. Its protein is CASSLVGVVGEQYF.

The CDR3 loop reads CASSTLTGSGEKLFF. The CDR3 DNA is TGTGCCAGTAGTACACTGACAGGGTCAGGTGAAAAACTGTTTTTT. The chain links TRBV19 to TRBJ1-4, with TRBD1 matching over 7 bases. Per germline, CDR1 LNHDA and CDR2 SQIVND (reference sequence). The CDR3 has 15 residues. J was trimmed by 7 bases and V by 4 bases; bases with no gene match: 9.